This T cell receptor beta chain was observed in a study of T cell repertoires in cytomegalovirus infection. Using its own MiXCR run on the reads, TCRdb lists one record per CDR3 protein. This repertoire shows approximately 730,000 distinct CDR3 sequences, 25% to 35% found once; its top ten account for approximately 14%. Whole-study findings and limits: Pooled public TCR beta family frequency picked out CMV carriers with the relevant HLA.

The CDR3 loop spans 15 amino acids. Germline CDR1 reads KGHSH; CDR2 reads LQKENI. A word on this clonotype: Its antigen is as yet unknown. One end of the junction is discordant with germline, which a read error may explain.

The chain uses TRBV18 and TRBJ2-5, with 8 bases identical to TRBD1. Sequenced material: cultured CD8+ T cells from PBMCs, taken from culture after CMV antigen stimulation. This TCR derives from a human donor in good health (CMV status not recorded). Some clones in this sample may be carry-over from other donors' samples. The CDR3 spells CARSPGTGVQETQYF. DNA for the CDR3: TGTGCCCGCTCCCCCGGGACAGGAGTCCAAGAGACCCAGTACTTC.